These 20 T cell receptor beta chains came from one sample sequenced in a study of T cell responses to AZD1222 COVID-19 vaccine. Data came from immunoSEQ multiplex PCR; TCRdb stores just in-frame clones and leaves some out. In the table there are 100,000 to 120,000 clones, about 95% of which are singletons. Sequenced material: peripheral blood, taken 28 days after the second AZD1222 dose. The receptors here all came from an adult who received the AZD1222 COVID-19 vaccine.

This chain connects TRBV6-5 to TRBJ2-7; TRBD1 is a possible D gene (6 bases). The CDR3 has 15 amino acids. Trimming removed 5 bases at V and 0 bases at J, with 14 bases between. CDR1 and CDR2 from the germline V gene are MNHEY and SVGAGI. For the CDR3, the DNA is TGTGCCAGCAGTACACTCCGGGACACCTCCTACGAGCAGTACTTC. Translating gives CASSTLRDTSYEQYF.

The J gene is TRBJ1-6, the V gene TRBV7-2; D remains unclear. V lost 2 bases, J lost 0 bases, and 11 bases lay in between. The CDR3 sequence is 17 residues long. Germline V gene sequence: CDR1 SGHTA, CDR2 FQGNSA. CDR3 protein: CASSLIGVNSYNSPLHF. In DNA, the CDR3 is TGTGCCAGCAGCTTAATCGGGGTCAACTCCTATAATTCACCCCTCCACTTT.

The chain couples TRBV5-4 to TRBJ2-2; D not certain. The germline V and J ends were trimmed by 2 bases and 0 bases, with 14 bases remaining between them. The CDR3 sequence is 17 residues long. CDR1 is SGHNT and CDR2 is YYREEE in the germline V gene (reference sequence). The CDR3, as DNA: TGTGCCAGCAGCTTAGGTTTCCTAAACTCGAACACCGGGGAGCTGTTTTTT. Translation gives CASSLGFLNSNTGELFF.

The rearrangement links TRBV3-1 (or the pseudogene TRBV3-2) to TRBJ1-1; no clear D gene. V lost 4 bases and J lost 1, with 7 bases in between. Germline CDR1 LGHDT, CDR2 YNNKEL (reference sequence). This CDR3 is 13 amino acids long. The CDR3 DNA reads TGTGCCAGCAGCCCAGATGCGAACACTGAAGCTTTCTTT. This gives the protein CASSPDANTEAFF.

This chain links TRBV18 with TRBJ2-3; 10 bases agree with TRBD2. J was trimmed by 0 bases and V by 0 bases; bases with no gene match: 6. This CDR3 spans 18 amino acids. The V gene's germline CDR1 is KGHSH and CDR2 LQKENI. The CDR3: CASSPPGLAEVSTDTQYF. CDR3 sequence (DNA): TGTGCCAGCTCACCACCTGGACTAGCGGAGGTTAGCACAGATACGCAGTATTTT. Full variable domain (remainder filled in from reference TRBV18 and TRBJ2-3): NAGVMQNPRHLVRRRGQEARLRCSPMKGHSHVYWYRQLPEEGLKFMVYLQKENIIDESGMPKERFSAEFPKEGPSILRIQQVVRGDSAAYFCASSPPGLAEVSTDTQYFGPGTRLTVL.

As concerns this clone: The sample has other DNA sequences that encode this CDR3 too. The CDR3 DNA is TGTGCCAGCAGCCAAGAAGGGGGAACTGAAGCTTTCTTT. Protein: CASSQEGGTEAFF. The rearrangement links TRBV3-1 (or the pseudogene TRBV3-2) to TRBJ1-1; TRBD1 might be the D (6 bases). Trimming stripped 0 bases from V and 5 bases from J, with 7 bases between. The CDR3 runs 13 residues. Germline assignment: CDR1 LGHDT and CDR2 YNNKEL (reference sequence).

This sequence joins TRBV7-9 and TRBJ2-5; 9 nucleotides agree with TRBD1. CDR1 is SEHNR and CDR2 is FQNEAQ in the germline V gene (reference sequence). V lost 4 bases, J lost 5 bases, and 8 bases stayed unmatched. This CDR3 has 15 amino acids. CDR3 bases: TGTGCCAGCAGCTCAAGGACAGGGGTAGTGGAGACCCAGTACTTC. Its protein product is CASSSRTGVVETQYF.

This clone showed up just once. This rearrangement joins TRBV13 to TRBJ1-2; D gene uncertain. The CDR3 runs to 13 residues. Germline assignment: CDR1 PRHDT and CDR2 FYEKMQ (reference sequence). Trimming shortened V by 4 bases and J by 10 bases, and 16 bases separated the two germline ends. CDR3: CASSSSSYGVYTF. In DNA, the CDR3 is TGTGCCAGCAGCTCTTCCAGCTATGGGGTCTACACCTTC.

J is TRBJ2-1 and V is TRBV6-5; D ambiguous. The CDR3 consists of 14 residues. Trimming stripped 2 bases from V and 4 bases from J, with 9 bases between. Germline V lookup: CDR1 MNHEY, CDR2 SVGAGI. This CDR3 is CASSYRPSYNEQFF. CDR3 DNA sequence: TGTGCCAGCAGTTACCGGCCCTCGTACAATGAGCAGTTCTTC.

J is TRBJ2-2 and V is TRBV28; no clear D. Germline V gene sequence: CDR1 MDHEN, CDR2 SYDVKM. The V and J ends lost 2 bases and 5 bases respectively, with 0 bases between them. The CDR3 sequence is 11 residues long. CDR3: CASSLTGELFF. The CDR3 DNA sequence: TGTGCCAGCAGTTTAACCGGGGAGCTGTTTTTT. The whole variable domain, filled in from reference TRBV28 and TRBJ2-2, reads DVKVTQSSRYLVKRTGEKVFLECVQDMDHENMFWYRQDPGLGLRLIYFSYDVKMKEKGDIPEGYSVSREKKERFSLILESASTNQTSMYLCASSLTGELFFGEGSRLTVL.

The rearrangement joins TRBV4-2 to TRBJ2-7; the D is unclear. Deletions cut 0 bases from V and 2 bases from J, with 11 bases between. CDR1 LGHNA and CDR2 YNFKEQ come from the germline V gene. This CDR3 comprises 15 residues. The CDR3 is CASSQDQGSTYEQYF. CDR3 in DNA: TGTGCCAGCAGCCAAGATCAAGGCAGTACCTACGAGCAGTACTTC.

The DNA of the CDR3 is TGTGCCACTTTCAGCCGGTCATCGGGGGGGCATGGCACTGAAGCTTTCTTT. Protein product: CATFSRSSGGHGTEAFF. This chain connects TRBV19 to TRBJ1-1; possible D gene TRBD1, 6 bases. This CDR3 has 17 residues. Germline V CDR1 and CDR2: LNHDA, SQIVND (reference sequence). V lost 10 bases and J 4 bases, leaving 28 bases between the germline ends.

V gene TRBV19 combines with J gene TRBJ1-1; D not resolved. The germline V gene has CDR1 LNHDA and CDR2 SQIVND (reference sequence). V shed 3 bases and J shed 12 bases, with 17 bases lying between them. The CDR3 is made up of 13 amino acids. DNA of the CDR3: TGTGCCAGTAGTATGTGGACCCCCCCCGGACCTTTCTTT. Its translation: CASSMWTPPGPFF.

This clone showed up just once. For the CDR3, the DNA is TGTGCCAGCAGTTTGGGCAACGAGCAGTACTTC. The encoded protein is CASSLGNEQYF. The chain links TRBV12-3 or TRBV12-4 to TRBJ2-7; D is uncertain. Deletions cut 3 bases from V and 5 bases from J, with 5 bases between. The CDR3 is 11 residues long.

The rearrangement joins TRBV19 to TRBJ1-2; the D is unclear. This CDR3 is built from 11 residues. The V gene lost 6 bases and the J gene lost 6 bases, with 8 bases spanning the gap. Germline V CDR1 and CDR2: LNHDA, SQIVND (reference sequence). CDR3 loop: CASRGPDGYTF. DNA for the CDR3: TGTGCCAGTAGAGGGCCTGATGGCTACACCTTC.

The J gene is TRBJ1-2, the V gene TRBV28, with D maybe TRBD1 (5 bases). The germline gives CDR1 MDHEN, CDR2 SYDVKM. The CDR3 loop spans 12 amino acids. The germline V and J ends were trimmed by 5 bases and 6 bases, with 10 bases remaining between them. CDR3 sequence: CASSLRADGYTF. The CDR3, as DNA: TGTGCCAGCAGTCTCAGGGCTGATGGCTACACCTTC.

The rearrangement uses TRBV4-2 and TRBJ1-2; maybe TRBD1 (6 bases). The length of the CDR3 is 15 residues. Trimming left V 2 bases short and J 4 bases short, with 14 bases between. Germline V gene sequence: CDR1 LGHNA, CDR2 YNFKEQ. This chain's CDR3 is CASSQLKGGSYGYTF. The CDR3 nucleotides read TGTGCCAGCAGCCAACTTAAAGGGGGGAGCTATGGCTACACCTTC.

The chain is built from TRBV6-2 or TRBV6-3 and TRBJ1-5, with a possible D match to TRBD1 (6 bases). V dropped 2 bases and J dropped 15 bases, with 14 bases sitting between them. Germline CDR1 reads MNHEY; CDR2 reads SVGEGT. The CDR3 length is 12 residues. DNA of the CDR3: TGTGCCAGCAGTTACGGGGGGAGGGGGTGGCATTTT. Translating it yields CASSYGGRGWHF.

The V and J genes are TRBV12-3 or TRBV12-4 and TRBJ1-4; D gene uncertain. The CDR3 sequence is 12 residues long. Trimming cost V 5 bases and J 15 bases, with 16 bases left between them. The CDR3 reads CASSKGYGSMFF. CDR3 DNA sequence: TGTGCCAGCAGTAAGGGATATGGGTCCATGTTTTTT.

This rearrangement joins TRBV19 to TRBJ1-2, with D possibly matching TRBD1 (5 bases). V shed 3 bases and J shed 4 bases, with 9 bases lying between them. Germline V gene sequence: CDR1 LNHDA, CDR2 SQIVND (reference sequence). The length of the CDR3 is 13 residues. The CDR3 DNA reads as TGTGCCAGTAGTATGGGGACCATCTATGGCTACACCTTC. Translation gives CASSMGTIYGYTF.